A selection of T cell receptor beta chains follows, all from one sample in a study of blood T cell repertoires in COVID-19. Clones were sequenced by immunoSEQ multiplex PCR, and TCRdb holds only the in-frame ones, with some missing. The data hold roughly 170,000 clones, with 85% to 90% observed a single time. Sample: peripheral blood. Receptors were obtained from a young woman who had recovered from COVID-19. Both conserved end residues are part of each CDR3. A D gene is named only where the DNA matches it firmly. Where a row states a size, it is once, few, many or the class of an expanded clone; other rows omit it.

>-|-|TRBJ1-2|TRBV11-2
TGTGCCAGCAGCTTAACTAGGTTGGGCTACACCTTC
CASSLTRLGYTF
>TRBD2|-|TRBJ2-3|TRBV5-1
TGCGCCAGCAGCTTGAGCTTGGGTCTAGCGGGGAGCACAGATACGCAGTATTTT
CASSLSLGLAGSTDTQYF
>-|-|TRBJ2-5|TRBV10-3
TGTGCCGATTCACCCCGGTGCCAAGAGACCCAGTACTTC
CADSPRCQETQYF
>-|few|TRBJ1-2|TRBV2
TGTGCCAGCAGTGTGAGTAACTATGGCTACACCTTC
CASSVSNYGYTF
>TRBD1|-|TRBJ2-2|TRBV4-3
TGCGCCAGCAGCCACCTGGGACAGACGACCGGGGAGCTGTTTTTT
CASSHLGQTTGELFF
>TRBD1|-|TRBJ1-1|TRBV7-2
TGTGCCAGCAGCCCCTACAGGGGCGTCATGAACACTGAAGCTTTCTTT
CASSPYRGVMNTEAFF
>TRBD2|-|TRBJ2-2|TRBV5-4
TGTGCCAGCAGCTCAGCGGGGATAGACACCGGGGAGCTGTTTTTT
CASSSAGIDTGELFF
>-|-|TRBJ2-5|TRBV18
TGTGCCAGCTCACCGCGGGACTCTAAACAAGAGACCCAGTACTTC
CASSPRDSKQETQYF
>-|-|TRBJ2-1|TRBV2
TGTGCCAGCAGTGAAGGCGGGACCAACGGTCACAATGAGCAGTTCTTC
CASSEGGTNGHNEQFF
>-|-|TRBJ1-5|TRBV7-2
TGTGCCAGCAGCCAGGGAGGAGGGGCCAATCAGCCCCAGCATTTT
CASSQGGGANQPQHF
>TRBD2|few|TRBJ2-5|TRBV4-1
TGCGCCAGCAGCCCACTCACCGGGACTAGCGGGAGGGAGACCCAGTACTTC
CASSPLTGTSGRETQYF
>-|once|TRBJ1-2|TRBV10-3
TGTGCCATCAGTGAGTCGTATAATAACTATGGCTACACCTTC
CAISESYNNYGYTF
>-|-|TRBJ2-7|TRBV7-2
TGTGCCAGCAGCTTAGCCGCGAGCTCCTACGAGCAGTACTTC
CASSLAASSYEQYF
>-|once|TRBJ2-2|TRBV3-1/TRBV3-2
TGTGCCAGCAGCCAAGCCCCTTTGCGGACCGGGGAGCTGTTTTTT
CASSQAPLRTGELFF
>-|-|TRBJ2-2|TRBV3-1/TRBV3-2
TGTGCCAGCAGCCGGATGGGGGGACTTTCCAACACCGGGGAGCTGTTTTTT
CASSRMGGLSNTGELFF
>-|-|TRBJ1-4|TRBV20-1
TGCAACGGACATCGGGAAAAACTGTTTTTT
CNGHREKLFF
>TRBD1|-|TRBJ1-1|TRBV12-3/TRBV12-4
TGTGCCAGCAGCCTCGGACAGGGGGCGGAAGCTTTCTTT
CASSLGQGAEAFF
>TRBD1|-|TRBJ1-1|TRBV29-1
TGCAGCGTTGACAGGGGGAACGCTGAAGCTTTCTTT
CSVDRGNAEAFF
>-|few|TRBJ1-5|TRBV4-1
TGCGCCAGCAGCCGTTGGGGGGAGGGCGATCAGCCCCAGCATTTT
CASSRWGEGDQPQHF
>-|-|TRBJ2-1|TRBV12-5
TGTGCTAGTGGTCTCAGGGGCAATGAGCAGTTCTTC
CASGLRGNEQFF
>-|-|TRBJ1-1|TRBV13
TGTGCCAGCAGCTTGCGAGGTGTGGTCACTGAAGCTTTCTTT
CASSLRGVVTEAFF
>TRBD1|-|TRBJ1-3|TRBV7-9
TGTGCCAGCAGCCTGGACAGGGCGGACACCATATATTTT
CASSLDRADTIYF
>-|-|TRBJ1-4|TRBV11-3
TGTGCCAGCAGCTTAAAACCCCCAGAAAATGAAAAACTGTTTTTT
CASSLKPPENEKLFF
>TRBD1|-|TRBJ2-3|TRBV5-6
TGTGCCAGCAGGTCAGTTGGACAGGGGACAGATACGCAGTATTTT
CASRSVGQGTDTQYF
>TRBD1|-|TRBJ2-1|TRBV5-4
TGTGCCAGCATTGCGGGACAGGGTTCCTACAATGAGCAGTTCTTC
CASIAGQGSYNEQFF
>TRBD1|-|TRBJ1-2|TRBV6-5
TGTGCCAGCACGCCGGGACAGAACTATGGCTACACCTTC
CASTPGQNYGYTF
>-|-|TRBJ2-2|TRBV5-5
TGTGCCAGCAGCCCCCAGGGGATCCCCACCGGGGAGCTGTTTTTT
CASSPQGIPTGELFF
>TRBD1|-|TRBJ2-1|TRBV10-2
TGCGCCAGCAGTGTTGACAGGGGCGCCTACAATGAGCAGTTCTTC
CASSVDRGAYNEQFF
>-|-|TRBJ1-1|TRBV7-9
TGTGCCAGCAGCTCCGGAGTGGTCACTGAAGCTTTCTTT
CASSSGVVTEAFF